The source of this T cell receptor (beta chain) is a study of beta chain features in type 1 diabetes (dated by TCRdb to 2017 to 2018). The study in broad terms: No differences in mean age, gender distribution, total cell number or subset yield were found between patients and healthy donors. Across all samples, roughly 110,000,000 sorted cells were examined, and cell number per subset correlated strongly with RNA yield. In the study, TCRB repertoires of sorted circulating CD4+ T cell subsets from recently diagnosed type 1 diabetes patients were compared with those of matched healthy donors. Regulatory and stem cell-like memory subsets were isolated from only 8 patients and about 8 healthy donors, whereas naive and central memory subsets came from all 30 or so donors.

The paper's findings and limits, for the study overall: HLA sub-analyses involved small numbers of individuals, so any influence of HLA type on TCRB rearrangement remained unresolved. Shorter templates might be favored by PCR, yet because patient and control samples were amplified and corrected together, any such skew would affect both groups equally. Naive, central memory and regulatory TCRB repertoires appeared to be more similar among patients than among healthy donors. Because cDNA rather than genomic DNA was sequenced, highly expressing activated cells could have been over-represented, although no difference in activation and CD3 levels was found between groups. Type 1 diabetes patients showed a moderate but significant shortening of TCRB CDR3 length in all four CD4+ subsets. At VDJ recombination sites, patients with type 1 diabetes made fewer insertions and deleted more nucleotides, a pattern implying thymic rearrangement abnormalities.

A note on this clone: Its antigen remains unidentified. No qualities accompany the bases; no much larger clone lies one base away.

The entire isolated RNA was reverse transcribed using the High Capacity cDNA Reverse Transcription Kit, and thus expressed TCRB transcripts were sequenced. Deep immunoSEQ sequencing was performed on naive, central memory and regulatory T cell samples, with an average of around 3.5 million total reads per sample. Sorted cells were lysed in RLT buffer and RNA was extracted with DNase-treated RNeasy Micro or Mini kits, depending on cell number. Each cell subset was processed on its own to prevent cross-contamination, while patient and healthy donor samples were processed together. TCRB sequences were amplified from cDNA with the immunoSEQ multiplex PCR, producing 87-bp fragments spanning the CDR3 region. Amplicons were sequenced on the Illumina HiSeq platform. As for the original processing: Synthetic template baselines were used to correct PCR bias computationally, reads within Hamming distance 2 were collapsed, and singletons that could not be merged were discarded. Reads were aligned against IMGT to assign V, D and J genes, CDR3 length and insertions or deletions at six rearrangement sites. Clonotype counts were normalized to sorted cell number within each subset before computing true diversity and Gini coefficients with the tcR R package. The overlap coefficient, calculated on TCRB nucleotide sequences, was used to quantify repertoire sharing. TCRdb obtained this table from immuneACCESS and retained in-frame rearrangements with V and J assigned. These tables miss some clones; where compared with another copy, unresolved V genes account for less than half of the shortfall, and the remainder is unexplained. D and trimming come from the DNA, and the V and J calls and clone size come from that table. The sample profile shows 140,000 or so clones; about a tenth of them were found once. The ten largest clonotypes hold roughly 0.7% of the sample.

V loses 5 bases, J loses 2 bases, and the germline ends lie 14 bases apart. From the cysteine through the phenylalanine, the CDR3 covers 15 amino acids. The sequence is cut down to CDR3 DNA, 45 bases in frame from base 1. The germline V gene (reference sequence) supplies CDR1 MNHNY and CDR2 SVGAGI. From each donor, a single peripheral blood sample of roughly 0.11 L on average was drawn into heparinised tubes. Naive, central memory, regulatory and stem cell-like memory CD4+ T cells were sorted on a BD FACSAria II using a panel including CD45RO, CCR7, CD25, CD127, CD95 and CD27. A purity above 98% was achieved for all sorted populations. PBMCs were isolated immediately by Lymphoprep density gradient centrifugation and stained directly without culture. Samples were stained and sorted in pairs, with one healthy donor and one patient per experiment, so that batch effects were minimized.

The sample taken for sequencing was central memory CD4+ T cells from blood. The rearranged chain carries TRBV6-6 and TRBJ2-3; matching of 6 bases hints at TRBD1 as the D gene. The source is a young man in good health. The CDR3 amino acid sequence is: CASSLQGFVTDTQYF. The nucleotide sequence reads TGTGCCAGCAGTCTACAGGGATTCGTCACAGATACGCAGTATTTT.